These T cell receptor beta chains were read from a single sample in a study of T cells in Graves' hyperthyroidism and ophthalmopathy. MiXCR was run by TCRdb on the multiplex PCR reads, yielding one entry per CDR3 protein. The table has 640,000 or so distinct CDR3 sequences, roughly 15% seen once. Sequencing was done on a sample of blood. These TCRs come from a woman aged 35 to 49 with Graves' ophthalmopathy. The CDR3 runs from the conserved cysteine through the conserved F or W. A D gene is named only where the DNA matches it firmly. Not all rows give a size; the values are once, few, many and, for expanded clones, a class.

d_gene: NA
j_gene: TRBJ2-5
abundance: NA
v_gene: TRBV24-1
CDR3aa: CATSDPPGETQYF
CDR3nt: TGTGCCACCAGTGACCCCCCGGGGGAGACCCAGTACTTC

d_gene: NA
j_gene: TRBJ2-5
abundance: NA
v_gene: TRBV28
CDR3aa: CASSLGTPGRETQYF
CDR3nt: TGTGCCAGCAGTTTGGGGACCCCTGGGCGGGAGACCCAGTACTTC

d_gene: NA
j_gene: TRBJ1-2
abundance: NA
v_gene: TRBV28
CDR3aa: CASSFSGPYGYTF
CDR3nt: TGTGCCAGCAGTTTTAGCGGCCCCTATGGCTACACCTTC

d_gene: TRBD1
j_gene: TRBJ1-2
abundance: once
v_gene: TRBV6-1
CDR3aa: CASSKRGGVHYGYTF
CDR3nt: TGTGCCAGCAGTAAACGAGGGGGCGTCCACTATGGCTACACCTTC

d_gene: NA
j_gene: TRBJ1-2
abundance: few
v_gene: TRBV3-1
CDR3aa: CASSQGARNYGYTF
CDR3nt: TGTGCCAGCAGCCAAGGGGCGAGGAACTATGGCTACACCTTC

d_gene: NA
j_gene: TRBJ2-2
abundance: many
v_gene: TRBV11-2
CDR3aa: CASSPIEGVHTGELFF
CDR3nt: TGTGCCAGCAGCCCCATTGAGGGGGTGCACACCGGGGAGCTGTTTTTT

d_gene: NA
j_gene: TRBJ1-5
abundance: few
v_gene: TRBV7-8
CDR3aa: CASSFDIPKGRNQPQHF
CDR3nt: TGTGCCAGCAGTTTTGACATCCCTAAGGGGCGCAATCAGCCCCAGCATTTT

d_gene: TRBD2
j_gene: TRBJ2-3
abundance: few
v_gene: TRBV12-3/TRBV12-4
CDR3aa: CASSLATSASTDTQYF
CDR3nt: TGTGCCAGCAGTTTAGCCACTAGCGCCAGCACAGATACGCAGTATTTT

d_gene: NA
j_gene: TRBJ2-7
abundance: many
v_gene: TRBV12-3/TRBV12-4
CDR3aa: CASSFGTNGYEQYF
CDR3nt: TGTGCCAGCAGTTTCGGGACCAATGGTTACGAGCAGTACTTC

d_gene: NA
j_gene: TRBJ1-6
abundance: many
v_gene: TRBV6-5
CDR3aa: CASSYSGAINSPLHF
CDR3nt: TGTGCCAGCAGTTACTCTGGGGCCATTAATTCACCCCTCCACTTT

d_gene: TRBD2
j_gene: TRBJ2-5
abundance: few
v_gene: TRBV20-1
CDR3aa: CSPNPAGGPTETQYF
CDR3nt: TGCAGTCCCAACCCAGCGGGAGGGCCTACAGAGACCCAGTACTTC

d_gene: TRBD1
j_gene: TRBJ2-7
abundance: NA
v_gene: TRBV30
CDR3aa: CAWSPTGTGISYEQYF
CDR3nt: TGTGCCTGGAGCCCTACCGGGACAGGGATTTCCTACGAGCAGTACTTC

d_gene: TRBD2
j_gene: TRBJ2-7
abundance: NA
v_gene: TRBV10-2
CDR3aa: CASSPQPSGNYEQYF
CDR3nt: TGTGCCAGCTCACCACAGCCTAGCGGGAACTACGAGCAGTACTTC

d_gene: TRBD1
j_gene: TRBJ1-5
abundance: NA
v_gene: TRBV10-3
CDR3aa: CAISEGGTGFQPQHF
CDR3nt: TGTGCCATCAGTGAGGGCGGGACAGGGTTCCAGCCCCAGCATTTT

d_gene: TRBD1
j_gene: TRBJ1-5
abundance: NA
v_gene: TRBV24-1
CDR3aa: CATSDGTGGWQPQHF
CDR3nt: TGTGCCACCAGTGATGGGACAGGGGGCTGGCAGCCCCAGCATTTT

d_gene: NA
j_gene: TRBJ1-2
abundance: many
v_gene: TRBV12-3/TRBV12-4
CDR3aa: CASSLSENYGYTF
CDR3nt: TGTGCCAGCAGTTTATCAGAGAACTATGGCTACACCTTC

d_gene: NA
j_gene: TRBJ1-2
abundance: many
v_gene: TRBV20-1
CDR3aa: CSATSDRFGGYTF
CDR3nt: TGCAGTGCTACCTCAGACAGGTTCGGGGGCTACACCTTC

d_gene: NA
j_gene: TRBJ2-5
abundance: NA
v_gene: TRBV11-3
CDR3aa: CASTWGQGETQYF
CDR3nt: TGTGCCAGCACCTGGGGGCAGGGTGAGACCCAGTACTTC

d_gene: NA
j_gene: TRBJ2-7
abundance: many
v_gene: TRBV10-2
CDR3aa: CASTGPPLYEQYF
CDR3nt: TGCGCCAGCACAGGCCCTCCCCTCTACGAGCAGTACTTC

d_gene: TRBD2
j_gene: TRBJ2-2
abundance: many
v_gene: TRBV6-1
CDR3aa: CASSRTGLAVNTGELFF
CDR3nt: TGTGCCAGCAGTCGAACGGGACTAGCTGTTAACACCGGGGAGCTGTTTTTT

d_gene: NA
j_gene: TRBJ2-7
abundance: NA
v_gene: TRBV13
CDR3aa: CASSFFRDLGYEQYF
CDR3nt: TGTGCCAGCAGCTTCTTCCGGGACCTAGGCTACGAGCAGTACTTC

d_gene: NA
j_gene: TRBJ2-7
abundance: many
v_gene: TRBV28
CDR3aa: CASSLFRRDHEQYF
CDR3nt: TGTGCCAGCAGTTTATTTCGCAGGGACCACGAGCAGTACTTC

d_gene: NA
j_gene: TRBJ2-7
abundance: many
v_gene: TRBV29-1
CDR3aa: CSVETDSYEQYF
CDR3nt: TGCAGCGTTGAAACCGACTCCTACGAGCAGTACTTC

d_gene: TRBD1
j_gene: TRBJ1-4
abundance: few
v_gene: TRBV4-3
CDR3aa: CASSHRQGAWGEKLFF
CDR3nt: TGCGCCAGCAGCCATCGACAGGGGGCTTGGGGAGAAAAACTGTTTTTT

d_gene: NA
j_gene: TRBJ1-6
abundance: NA
v_gene: TRBV6-5
CDR3aa: CASSYSTGQGGSPLHF
CDR3nt: TGTGCCAGCAGTTACTCGACTGGTCAGGGAGGCTCACCCCTCCACTTT

d_gene: NA
j_gene: TRBJ2-7
abundance: NA
v_gene: TRBV7-2
CDR3aa: CASSLGNRAYEQYF
CDR3nt: TGTGCCAGCAGCTTAGGTAATAGGGCCTACGAGCAGTACTTC

d_gene: TRBD1
j_gene: TRBJ2-7
abundance: few
v_gene: TRBV19
CDR3aa: CASKGRGGQGEQYF
CDR3nt: TGTGCCAGTAAGGGAAGGGGAGGACAGGGCGAGCAGTACTTC

d_gene: NA
j_gene: TRBJ2-4
abundance: many
v_gene: TRBV12-3/TRBV12-4
CDR3aa: CASRPGTAGANIQYF
CDR3nt: TGTGCCAGCAGGCCCGGGACGGCCGGGGCAAACATTCAGTACTTC

d_gene: TRBD2
j_gene: TRBJ2-2
abundance: many
v_gene: TRBV6-1
CDR3aa: CASRAGVRTGELFF
CDR3nt: TGTGCCAGCAGGGCGGGAGTTCGGACCGGGGAGCTGTTTTTT